What follows is one T cell receptor beta chain and its context. The sample comes from a study of blood T cell repertoires in COVID-19. Across the whole study: Acute-phase and convalescent COVID-19 samples originated in the United States, Italy and Spain. PBMCs, B-cell-depleted T cells, or T cells were the source of the cDNA or gDNA that made up the material.

Germline-derived CDR1 and CDR2 are LGHNT and FRNRAP. The CDR3 is 19 amino acids. Trimming cost V 5 bases and J 3 bases; bases outside gene matches: 15. As originally analysed: Researchers report that nucleated cell counts were estimated from reference gene primer amplification. Generated by immunoSEQ multiplex PCR, the TCRdb table keeps only in-frame clones and is missing some. The V and J calls and clone size are taken from that table; D and trimming were inferred from the DNA. This table holds around 270,000 clones, more than 85% found once. Seattle researchers signed up patients amid active infection and tracked them longitudinally.

The chain is built from TRBV12-5 and TRBJ2-7; 14 bases agree with TRBD2. Material for sequencing was peripheral blood. The sequence was collected from a young adult with COVID-19, enrolled during active disease. The CDR3 loop is CASGQTRLAGGPKDYEQYF. CDR3 DNA sequence: TGTGCTAGTGGTCAAACTCGACTAGCGGGAGGGCCTAAAGACTACGAGCAGTACTTC.